This T cell receptor beta chain originates from a study of blood T cell repertoires in COVID-19. This CDR3 spans 13 amino acids. The germline V and J ends were trimmed by 7 bases and 4 bases, with 14 bases remaining between them. CDR1 and CDR2 (germline): MRHNA, SNTAGT. Clones were sequenced by immunoSEQ multiplex PCR, and TCRdb holds only the in-frame ones, with some missing. The repertoire holds about 300,000 clones, with under 90% as singletons. Sequencing was done on a sample of PBMCs or T cells enriched from blood (not recorded which). This receptor was obtained from a man aged 60-69 years who had recovered from COVID-19. The chain joins TRBV6-4 to TRBJ2-7; D gene ambiguous. The DNA for the CDR3 is TGTGCCAGCACTGGGCGAACCTCGTACGAGCAGTACTTC. Amino acid sequence: CASTGRTSYEQYF.